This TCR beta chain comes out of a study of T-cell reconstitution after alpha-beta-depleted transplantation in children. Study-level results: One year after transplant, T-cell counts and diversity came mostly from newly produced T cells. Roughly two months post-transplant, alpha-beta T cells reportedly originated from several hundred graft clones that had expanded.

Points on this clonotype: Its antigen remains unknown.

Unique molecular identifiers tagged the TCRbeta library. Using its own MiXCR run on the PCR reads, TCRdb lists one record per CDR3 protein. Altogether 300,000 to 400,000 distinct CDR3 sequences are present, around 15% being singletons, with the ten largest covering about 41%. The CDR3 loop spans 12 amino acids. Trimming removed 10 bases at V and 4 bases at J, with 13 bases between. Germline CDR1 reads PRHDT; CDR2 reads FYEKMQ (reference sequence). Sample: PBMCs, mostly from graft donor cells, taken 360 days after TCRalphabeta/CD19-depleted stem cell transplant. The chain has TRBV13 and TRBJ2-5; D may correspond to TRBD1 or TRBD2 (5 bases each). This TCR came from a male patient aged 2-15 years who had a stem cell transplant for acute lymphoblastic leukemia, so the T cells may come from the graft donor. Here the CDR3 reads CATSRGGETQYF. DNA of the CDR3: TGTGCCACTAGTCGGGGCGGAGAGACCCAGTACTTC.